The present entry profiles one T cell receptor beta chain with its context. Its antigen is as yet unknown. Clones were read by immunoSEQ multiplex PCR, and TCRdb kept only the in-frame ones, dropping some. Of some 2,000,000 clones listed, approximately 95% are singletons. These data originate in a study of shared clonotypes between healthy human individuals. Study-wide points: Naive subsets tended to show greater estimated richness than memory subsets. Only a few donors were included, so the genetic and exposure-history diversity represented was limited.

The sample taken for sequencing was naive CD4+ T cells sorted from blood. Subset denoted: CD45RA+ positively selected. This sequence originates from a man aged 18 to 29 in good health.

The chain's CDR3 is CASSFPEQGGSDEQFF. CDR3 in DNA: TGCGCCAGCAGTTTCCCGGAACAGGGCGGTAGCGATGAGCAGTTCTTC. This chain links TRBV10-2 with TRBJ2-1; maybe TRBD1 (6 bases). V was cut by 5 bases and J by 8 bases, with 22 bases left in between. The CDR3 length is 16 residues. Germline V CDR1 and CDR2: WSHSY, SAAADI.